One and the same sample provided the 31 T cell receptor beta chains below, sequenced in a study of T-cell reconstitution after alpha-beta-depleted transplantation in children. This sample's TCRbeta library carried unique molecular identifier barcodes. From the PCR reads, TCRdb called clonotypes with MiXCR, one entry per CDR3 protein. The sample lists some 830,000 distinct CDR3 sequences; 15% to 20% were seen once. The input for sequencing was PBMCs, mostly from graft donor cells, taken 360 days after TCRalphabeta/CD19-depleted stem cell transplant. These receptor sequences come from a male patient younger than 18 who had a stem cell transplant for acute lymphoblastic leukemia, so the T cells may come from the graft donor.

This clonotype came up a few times. The chain employs TRBV9 and TRBJ2-5; possibly TRBD1 for D (5 bases). The CDR3 covers 16 residues. Germline assignment: CDR1 SGDLS and CDR2 YYNGEE. The V gene lost 0 bases and the J gene lost 5 bases, with 17 bases spanning the gap. The CDR3 sequence is CASSVEGLRSGETQYF. The CDR3 bases are TGTGCCAGCAGCGTAGAGGGGCTGAGGTCAGGGGAGACCCAGTACTTC.

There are a few counts of this clonotype. The rearrangement links TRBV25-1 to TRBJ2-1; 7 bases agree with TRBD1. Per germline, CDR1 MGHDK and CDR2 SYGVNS. The CDR3 length is 17 residues. With V trimmed by 6 bases and J by 8 bases, 19 bases remained unmatched. The CDR3 DNA reads as TGTGCCAGCAGCGCTACCCTTCGAGGGACAGCTTCCGATGAGCAGTTCTTC. It codes for CASSATLRGTASDEQFF.

This clonotype was counted ten times or more. The V call is TRBV5-5, the J call TRBJ2-3; D is unclear. CDR3 length: 13 amino acids. V lost 1 base to trimming and J lost 4 bases, with 7 bases between them. Per germline, CDR1 SGHKS and CDR2 YYEKEE (reference sequence). The CDR3 is CASSLTSSDTQYF. The CDR3 bases are TGTGCCAGCAGCTTGACTTCTTCAGATACGCAGTATTTT.

This sequence joins TRBV7-6 and TRBJ2-7; 8 positions agree with TRBD2. CDR1 and CDR2 from the germline V gene are SGHVS and FNYEAQ. The CDR3 covers 20 residues. J gave up 4 bases and V 4 bases, and 24 bases lay outside the gene matches. The DNA of the CDR3 is TGTGCCAGCAGCTCCGATAAGGGATATGCCCTAGCGGGCTCTATTTACGAGCAGTACTTC. Translated, it gives CASSSDKGYALAGSIYEQYF.

This chain connects TRBV24-1 to TRBJ2-3; D may be TRBD2 (6 bases). The germline gives CDR1 KGHDR, CDR2 SFDVKD. There are 18 residues in the CDR3. The V gene lost 0 bases and the J gene lost 4 bases, with 19 bases spanning the gap. In DNA form, the CDR3 reads TGTGCCACCAGTGATTTGGTAGCGGCAGGTACCCCACCAGATACGCAGTATTTT. It codes for CATSDLVAAGTPPDTQYF.

V gene TRBV2 combines with J gene TRBJ2-1; TRBD2 matches at 7 bases. V lost 6 bases and J lost 6; bases outside the gene matches: 5. The germline V gene has CDR1 SNHLY and CDR2 FYNNEI. There are 13 residues in the CDR3. CDR3: CASRGLWLNEQFF. The CDR3 region has the DNA TGTGCCAGCAGGGGACTATGGCTCAATGAGCAGTTCTTC.

The chain carries TRBV7-8 and TRBJ1-2; weak D call: TRBD1 (5 bases). CDR1 and CDR2 (germline): SGHVS, FQNEAQ. V lost 1 base and J lost 7, with 10 bases in between. The CDR3 loop spans 13 amino acids. CDR3 nucleotides: TGTGCCAGCAGCTTAGGGGGGGGTGCTGGCTACACCTTC. Translated: CASSLGGGAGYTF. Filled out from reference TRBV7-8 and TRBJ1-2, the complete variable domain reads GAGVSQSPRYKVAKRGQDVALRCDPISGHVSLFWYQQALGQGPEFLTYFQNEAQLDKSGLPSDRFFAERPEGSVSTLKIQRTQQEDSAVYLCASSLGGGAGYTFGSGTRLTVV.

This clonotype was picked up a small number of times. The chain combines TRBV5-1 with TRBJ2-3, with D unclear. Trimming stripped 3 bases from V and 9 bases from J, with 11 bases between. The CDR3 is 12 residues long. Germline V gene lookup returns CDR1 SGHRS and CDR2 YFSETQ. The chain's CDR3 is CASSSGSKTQYF. Written as DNA, the CDR3 is TGCGCCAGCAGCTCGGGTTCAAAAACGCAGTATTTT.

The sample holds a few counts of this clonotype. The rearrangement joins TRBV24-1 to TRBJ2-2; 9 bases are a match to TRBD1. Germline V gene lookup returns CDR1 KGHDR and CDR2 SFDVKD. The CDR3 totals 17 residues. V shed 5 bases and J 6 bases; nucleotides not matched to a gene: 12. The CDR3 region is CATSAPTGTGRSGELFF. Here the CDR3 DNA reads TGTGCCACCAGTGCCCCCACCGGGACAGGGAGATCCGGGGAGCTGTTTTTT.

The chain uses TRBV7-2 and TRBJ2-7, with D maybe TRBD1 (6 bases). V lost 3 bases and J 11 bases, leaving 17 bases between the germline ends. The CDR3 runs to 13 residues. Germline V gene lookup returns CDR1 SGHTA and CDR2 FQGNSA. The CDR3 region is CASSLDPTGREYF. CDR3 sequence (DNA): TGTGCCAGCAGCTTGGACCCAACAGGGAGAGAGTACTTC.

The V call is TRBV27, the J call TRBJ2-7; D tentatively reads TRBD1 or TRBD2 (5 bases each). Per germline, CDR1 MNHEY and CDR2 SMNVEV (reference sequence). There are 13 residues in the CDR3. V was pared by 6 bases and J by 6 bases, with 15 bases between. DNA of the CDR3: TGTGCCAGCAGCCCGCGGGCAGGGCTCGAGCAGTACTTC. Its translation: CASSPRAGLEQYF.

This clonotype was found many times. This rearrangement joins TRBV11-2 to TRBJ1-4; D not resolved. This CDR3 is built from 15 residues. V was pared by 3 bases and J by 0 bases, with 8 bases between. Germline V CDR1 and CDR2: SGHAT, FQNNGV. CDR3 residues: CASSLGITTNEKLFF. The CDR3 coding sequence is TGTGCCAGCAGCTTGGGGATAACAACTAATGAAAAACTGTTTTTT. The full variable domain, with the rest looked up from reference TRBV11-2 and TRBJ1-4, is EAGVAQSPRYKIIEKRQSVAFWCNPISGHATLYWYQQILGQGPKLLIQFQNNGVVDDSQLPKDRFSAERLKGVDSTLKIQPAKLEDSAVYLCASSLGITTNEKLFFGSGTQLSVL.

This rearrangement joins TRBV4-1 to TRBJ2-7; no definite D call. Germline V gives CDR1 MGHRA, CDR2 YSYEKL. The CDR3 length is 16 residues. With 3 bases removed from V and 2 bases from J, the gap between germline ends came to 17 bases. CDR3 residues: CASSHQWIPATYEQYF. CDR3 in DNA: TGCGCCAGCAGCCACCAGTGGATACCAGCTACCTACGAGCAGTACTTC.

The rearrangement links TRBV11-2 to TRBJ2-5; tentative D call: TRBD1 (5 bases). This CDR3 spans 15 amino acids. Germline CDR1 is SGHAT and CDR2 is FQNNGV. Trimming removed 2 bases from V and 5 bases from J, with 15 bases in between. The CDR3, as DNA: TGTGCCAGCAGCTTACACTGGACAAATTGGGAGACCCAGTACTTC. Translated: CASSLHWTNWETQYF. The complete variable domain, with remaining parts taken from reference TRBV11-2 and TRBJ2-5, reads EAGVAQSPRYKIIEKRQSVAFWCNPISGHATLYWYQQILGQGPKLLIQFQNNGVVDDSQLPKDRFSAERLKGVDSTLKIQPAKLEDSAVYLCASSLHWTNWETQYFGPGTRLLVL.

At least ten counts were recorded for this clonotype. V usage is TRBV20-1 and J usage is TRBJ2-3; D unresolved. The CDR3 runs 13 residues. The germline gives CDR1 DFQATT, CDR2 SNEGSKA (reference sequence). Deletions cut 2 bases from V and 4 bases from J, with 10 bases between. This chain's CDR3 is CSARHGASDTQYF. The DNA of the CDR3 is TGCAGTGCTAGACACGGCGCCTCAGATACGCAGTATTTT.

This clonotype was seen at least ten times. The chain combines TRBV12-3 or TRBV12-4 with TRBJ2-4; perhaps TRBD1 as D (6 bases). The CDR3 is 16 residues long. V was shortened by 3 bases and J by 2 bases, with 14 bases between the two germline ends. The CDR3 sequence is CASSLYRVLTKNIQYF. In nucleotides, the CDR3 is TGTGCCAGCAGTTTGTACAGGGTCCTGACCAAAAACATTCAGTACTTC.

The chain has TRBV3-1 and TRBJ2-3, with 8 bases lining up with TRBD2. The germline gives CDR1 LGHDT, CDR2 YNNKEL (reference sequence). The CDR3 length is 16 residues. The V and J ends lost 1 base and 4 bases, in that order; junction bases with no gene match: 7. The CDR3: CASSQVLAGRSDTQYF. CDR3 nucleotide sequence: TGTGCCAGCAGCCAAGTATTAGCGGGAAGGTCAGATACGCAGTATTTT.

The J gene is TRBJ2-6, the V gene TRBV24-1; D remains unclear. CDR1 is KGHDR and CDR2 is SFDVKD in the germline V gene. V lost 3 bases to trimming and J lost 4 bases, with 9 bases between them. The CDR3 consists of 15 residues. Here the CDR3 reads CATSDPLRGANVLTF. In DNA, the CDR3 is TGTGCCACCAGTGATCCACTACGCGGGGCCAACGTCCTGACTTTC.

The chain is built from TRBV5-1 and TRBJ2-2, with TRBD2 matching 10 bases. The CDR3 sequence is 15 residues long. Germline CDR1 reads SGHRS; CDR2 reads YFSETQ. The V and J ends lost 4 bases and 4 bases, in that order; junction bases with no gene match: 4. In DNA form, the CDR3 reads TGCGCCAGCAGCCTTTCTAGCGGGAGCACCGGGGAGCTGTTTTTT. Its protein is CASSLSSGSTGELFF.

V usage is TRBV18 and J usage is TRBJ2-2; 8 bases are shared with TRBD2. The V and J ends lost 2 bases and 6 bases, in that order; junction bases with no gene match: 8. CDR3 size: 16 residues. Germline CDR1 and CDR2: KGHSH and LQKENI. The CDR3 DNA is TGTGCCAGCTCACCAGGAATAGCGGGATACGCCGGGGAGCTGTTTTTT. Translated, it gives CASSPGIAGYAGELFF.

This clonotype was recorded many times. V usage is TRBV12-3 or TRBV12-4 and J usage is TRBJ2-3; D is unclear. With 4 bases removed from V and 2 bases from J, the gap between germline ends came to 7 bases. The CDR3 runs to 13 residues. The CDR3 DNA reads TGTGCCAGCAGTTATTCTCCCACAGATACGCAGTATTTT. It specifies CASSYSPTDTQYF.

This clonotype was picked up many times. One end of the junction is discordant with germline, which a read error may explain. The CDR3: CASSAAGFSSEQYF. The CDR3 DNA follows: TGCGCCAGCAGCGCGGCAGGGTTCTCCTCCGAGCAGTACTTC. The chain combines TRBV5-1 with TRBJ2-7; a possible D gene is TRBD1 (5 bases). Looked up from germline, CDR1 is SGHRS and CDR2 is YFSETQ. This CDR3 is 14 amino acids long.

The chain combines TRBV4-1 with TRBJ2-5; the match to TRBD1 covers 8 bases. The ends lost 2 bases at V and 5 bases at J; junction bases unmatched: 10. The CDR3 has 16 residues. In germline, CDR1 is MGHRA, CDR2 YSYEKL. The CDR3 loop is CASSQPTRGLWETQYF. Here the CDR3 DNA reads TGCGCCAGCAGCCAACCAACCAGGGGGCTGTGGGAGACCCAGTACTTC.

The sample holds a few counts of this clonotype. CDR3 DNA: TGTGCCAGCAGAGTCCGGGACGGAGCCTACAATGAGCAGTTCTTC. Its translation: CASRVRDGAYNEQFF. The genes are TRBV6-1 and TRBJ2-1; possibly TRBD1 or TRBD2 for D (5 bases each). Looked up from germline, CDR1 is MNHNS and CDR2 is SASEGT. This CDR3 has 15 amino acids. The ends were cut back, 6 bases at V and 2 bases at J, with 14 bases in the middle.

In its sample, this clonotype was seen a few times. The V call is TRBV7-3, the J call TRBJ2-1; the D call may be TRBD1 or TRBD2 (5 bases each). This CDR3 spans 14 amino acids. The germline V and J ends were trimmed by 5 bases and 8 bases, with 16 bases remaining between them. Germline CDR1 reads SGHTA; CDR2 reads FQGTGA. Here the CDR3 reads CASSPKRGAHEQFF. The CDR3 nucleotides are TGTGCCAGCAGCCCCAAGCGAGGGGCCCATGAGCAGTTCTTC.

The rearrangement links TRBV4-1 to TRBJ1-2, with TRBD1 identical over 11 bases. Germline CDR1 is MGHRA and CDR2 is YSYEKL. The junction had 5 bases not matched to a gene; V was cut back by 1 base and J by 4 bases. The CDR3 runs 16 residues. CDR3 sequence (DNA): TGCGCCAGCAGCCAAGGTCCGGGACAGGGGGGCTATGGCTACACCTTC. This sequence encodes CASSQGPGQGGYGYTF.

The chain uses TRBV27 and TRBJ2-4; TRBD1 is a possible D gene (5 bases). V was trimmed by 3 bases and J by 5 bases, leaving 11 bases between them. Germline V gene lookup returns CDR1 MNHEY and CDR2 SMNVEV (reference sequence). This CDR3 is built from 14 residues. The CDR3 coding sequence is TGTGCCAGCAGTTTTTTAGGGGTCCAAAACATTCAGTACTTC. It yields the protein CASSFLGVQNIQYF.

This clonotype was seen many times. V is TRBV13 and J is TRBJ2-7; D unclear. Germline V lookup: CDR1 PRHDT, CDR2 FYEKMQ (reference sequence). The CDR3 is made up of 13 amino acids. The V end was cut by 5 bases, the J end by 6 bases, with 14 bases between. The CDR3 nucleotides are TGTGCCAGCAGCCAACCTGACGGAGTCGAGCAGTACTTC. It is translated as CASSQPDGVEQYF.

The chain recombines TRBV11-2 with TRBJ2-5; 10 nucleotides match TRBD2. Germline CDR1 reads SGHAT; CDR2 reads FQNNGV. J gave up 2 bases and V 2 bases, and 5 bases lay outside the gene matches. The CDR3 is 16 amino acids. CDR3 protein: CASSLSPAGGQETQYF. Here the CDR3 DNA reads TGTGCCAGCAGCTTATCCCCAGCGGGAGGGCAAGAGACCCAGTACTTC.

In its sample, this clonotype was seen a few times. The rearrangement joins TRBV29-1 to TRBJ1-1; no firm D call. V was shortened by 7 bases and J by 2 bases, with 17 bases between the two germline ends. The CDR3 is 14 amino acids. Germline assignment: CDR1 SQVTM and CDR2 ANQGSEA. CDR3 bases: TGCAGCGCCCCGGTGGGGTCTTTAAACACTGAAGCTTTCTTT. This codes for CSAPVGSLNTEAFF.

This clonotype appeared many times. This sequence joins TRBV12-3 or TRBV12-4 and TRBJ2-1; 10 bases match TRBD2. This CDR3 is 23 amino acids long. V trimming: 2 bases; J trimming: 1 base; junction bases outside the gene matches: 23. The CDR3 sequence: CASSLMFLGASGRGRSSYNEQFF. The CDR3 region has the DNA TGTGCCAGCAGTTTAATGTTCCTCGGGGCTAGCGGGAGAGGGAGGAGTTCCTACAATGAGCAGTTCTTC.